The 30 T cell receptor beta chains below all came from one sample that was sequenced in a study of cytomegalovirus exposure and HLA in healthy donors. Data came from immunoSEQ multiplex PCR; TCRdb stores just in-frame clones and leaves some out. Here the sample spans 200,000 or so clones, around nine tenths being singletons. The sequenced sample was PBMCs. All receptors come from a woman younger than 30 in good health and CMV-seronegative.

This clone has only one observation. DNA for the CDR3: TGCGCCAGCAGCCATCCGGGACAGGGGGCGGGTGAGCAGTTCTTC. Protein product: CASSHPGQGAGEQFF. The chain is built from TRBV5-1 and TRBJ2-1; 12 bases match TRBD1. The V segment lost 4 bases and the J segment 9 bases; nucleotides outside the gene matches: 8. Germline loops: CDR1 SGHRS, CDR2 YFSETQ. The CDR3 extends over 15 amino acids.

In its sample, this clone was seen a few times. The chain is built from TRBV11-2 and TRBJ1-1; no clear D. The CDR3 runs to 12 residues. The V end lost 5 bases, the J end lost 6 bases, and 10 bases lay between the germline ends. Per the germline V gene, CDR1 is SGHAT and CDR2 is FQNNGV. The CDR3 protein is CASSMLSPEAFF. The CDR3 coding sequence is TGTGCCAGCAGCATGCTGAGTCCTGAAGCTTTCTTT.

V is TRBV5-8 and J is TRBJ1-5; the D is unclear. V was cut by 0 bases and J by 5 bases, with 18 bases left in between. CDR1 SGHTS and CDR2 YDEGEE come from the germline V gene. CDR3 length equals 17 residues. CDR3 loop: CASSLVQARFTYQPQHF. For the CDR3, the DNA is TGTGCCAGCAGCTTGGTTCAGGCGAGATTCACGTATCAGCCCCAGCATTTT.

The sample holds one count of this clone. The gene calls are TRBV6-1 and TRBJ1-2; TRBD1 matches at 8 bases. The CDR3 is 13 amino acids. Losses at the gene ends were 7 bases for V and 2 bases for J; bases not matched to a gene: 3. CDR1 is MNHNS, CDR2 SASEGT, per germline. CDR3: CASNDRGNYGYTF. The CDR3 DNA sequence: TGTGCCAGCAACGACAGGGGAAACTATGGCTACACCTTC.

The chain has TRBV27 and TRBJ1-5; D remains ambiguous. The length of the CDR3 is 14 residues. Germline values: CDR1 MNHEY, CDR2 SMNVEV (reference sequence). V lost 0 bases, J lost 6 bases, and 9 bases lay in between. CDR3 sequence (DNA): TGTGCCAGCAGTTTATCCGGGATAAGTCAGCCCCAGCATTTT. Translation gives CASSLSGISQPQHF.

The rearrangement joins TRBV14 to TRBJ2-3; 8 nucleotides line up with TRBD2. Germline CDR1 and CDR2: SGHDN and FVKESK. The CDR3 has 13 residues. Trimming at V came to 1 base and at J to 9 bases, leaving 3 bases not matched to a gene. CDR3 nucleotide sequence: TGTGCCAGCAGCCAAGGTTCTAGCGGGACGCAGTATTTT. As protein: CASSQGSSGTQYF.

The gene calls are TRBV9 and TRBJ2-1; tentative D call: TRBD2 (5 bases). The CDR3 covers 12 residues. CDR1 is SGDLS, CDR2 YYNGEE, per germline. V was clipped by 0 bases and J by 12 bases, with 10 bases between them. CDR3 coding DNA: TGTGCCAGCAGCGTAGTTGGAGGCGTGCAGTTCTTC. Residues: CASSVVGGVQFF.

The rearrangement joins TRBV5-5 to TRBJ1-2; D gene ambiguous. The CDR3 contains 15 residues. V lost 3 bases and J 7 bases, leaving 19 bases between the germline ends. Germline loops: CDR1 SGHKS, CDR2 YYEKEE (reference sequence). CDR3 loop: CASSSGGNPAFGYTF. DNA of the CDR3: TGTGCCAGCAGCTCAGGAGGGAATCCCGCGTTTGGCTACACCTTC.

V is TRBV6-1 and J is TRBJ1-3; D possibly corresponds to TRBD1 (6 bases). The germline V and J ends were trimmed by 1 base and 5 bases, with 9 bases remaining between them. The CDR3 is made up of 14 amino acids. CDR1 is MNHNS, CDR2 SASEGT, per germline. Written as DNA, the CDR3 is TGTGCCAGCAGTGAAGGGGGGGGCCGAAACACCATATATTTT. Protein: CASSEGGGRNTIYF.

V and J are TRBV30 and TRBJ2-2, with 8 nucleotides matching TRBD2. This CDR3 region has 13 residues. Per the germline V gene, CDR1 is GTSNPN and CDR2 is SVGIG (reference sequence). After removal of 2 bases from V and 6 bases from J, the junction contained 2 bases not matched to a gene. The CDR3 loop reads CAWSSGSSGELFF. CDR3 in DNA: TGTGCCTGGAGTAGCGGGAGCTCCGGGGAGCTGTTTTTT.

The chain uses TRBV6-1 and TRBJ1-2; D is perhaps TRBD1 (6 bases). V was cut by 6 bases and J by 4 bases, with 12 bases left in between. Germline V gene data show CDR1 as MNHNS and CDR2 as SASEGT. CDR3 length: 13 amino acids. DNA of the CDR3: TGTGCCAGCAGCCCGGGACAAATCTATGGCTACACCTTC. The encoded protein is CASSPGQIYGYTF.

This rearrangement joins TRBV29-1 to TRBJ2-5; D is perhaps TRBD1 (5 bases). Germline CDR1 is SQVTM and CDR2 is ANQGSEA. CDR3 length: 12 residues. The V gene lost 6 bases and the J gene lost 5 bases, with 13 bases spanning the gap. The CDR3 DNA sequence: TGCAGCGTCGCAGGGTTGTCCGAGACCCAGTACTTC. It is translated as CSVAGLSETQYF.

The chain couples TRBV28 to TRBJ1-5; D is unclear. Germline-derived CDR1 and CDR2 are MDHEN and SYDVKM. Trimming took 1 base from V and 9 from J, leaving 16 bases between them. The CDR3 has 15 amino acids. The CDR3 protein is CASSLLALRAGPQHF. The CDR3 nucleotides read TGTGCCAGCAGTTTATTGGCCCTTCGAGCAGGGCCCCAGCATTTT.

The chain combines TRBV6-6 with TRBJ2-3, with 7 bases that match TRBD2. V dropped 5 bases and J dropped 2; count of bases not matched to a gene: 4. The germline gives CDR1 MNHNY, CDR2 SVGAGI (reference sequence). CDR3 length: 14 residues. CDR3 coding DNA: TGTGCCAGCAGTGGCAGCGGGGTCACAGATACGCAGTATTTT. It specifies CASSGSGVTDTQYF.

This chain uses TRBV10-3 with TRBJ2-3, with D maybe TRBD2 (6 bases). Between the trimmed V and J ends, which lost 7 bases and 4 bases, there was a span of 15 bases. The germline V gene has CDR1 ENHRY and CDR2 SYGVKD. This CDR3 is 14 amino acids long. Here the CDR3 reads CAIKSGGRADTQYF. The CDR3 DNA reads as TGTGCCATCAAATCCGGAGGGAGAGCAGATACGCAGTATTTT.

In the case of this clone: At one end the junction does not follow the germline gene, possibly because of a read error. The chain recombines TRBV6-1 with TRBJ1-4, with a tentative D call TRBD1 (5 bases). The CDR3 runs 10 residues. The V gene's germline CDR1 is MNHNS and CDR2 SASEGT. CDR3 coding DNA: TGCAGGGCGACTAATGAAAAACTGTTTTTT. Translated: CRATNEKLFF.

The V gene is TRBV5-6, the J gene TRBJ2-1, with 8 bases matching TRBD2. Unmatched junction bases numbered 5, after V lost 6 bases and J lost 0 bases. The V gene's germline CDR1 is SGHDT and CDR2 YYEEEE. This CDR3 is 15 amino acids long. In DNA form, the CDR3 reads TGTGCCAGCACCCAACTAGCGGCCTCCTACAATGAGCAGTTCTTC. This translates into CASTQLAASYNEQFF. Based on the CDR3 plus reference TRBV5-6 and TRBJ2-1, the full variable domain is DAGVTQSPTHLIKTRGQQVTLRCSPKSGHDTVSWYQQALGQGPQFIFQYYEEEERQRGNFPDRFSGHQFPNYSSELNVNALLLGDSALYLCASTQLAASYNEQFFGPGTRLTVL.

CDR3 bases: TGTGCCAGCAGTTACGACAGTTCACCCCTCCACTTT. Translated: CASSYDSSPLHF. The chain uses TRBV7-9 and TRBJ1-6, with D tentatively TRBD1 (5 bases). Germline loops: CDR1 SEHNR, CDR2 FQNEAQ (reference sequence). V was clipped by 6 bases and J by 9 bases, with 9 bases between them. The CDR3 contains 12 residues.

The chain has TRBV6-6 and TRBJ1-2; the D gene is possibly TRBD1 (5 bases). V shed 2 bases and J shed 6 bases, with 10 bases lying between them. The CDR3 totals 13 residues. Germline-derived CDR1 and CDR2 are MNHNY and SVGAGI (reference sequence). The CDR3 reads CASSYRGRDGYTF. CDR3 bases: TGTGCCAGCAGTTACAGGGGCAGGGATGGCTACACCTTC.

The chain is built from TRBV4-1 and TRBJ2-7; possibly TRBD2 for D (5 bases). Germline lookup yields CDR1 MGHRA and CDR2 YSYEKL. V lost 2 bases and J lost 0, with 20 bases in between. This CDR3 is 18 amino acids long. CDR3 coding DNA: TGCGCCAGCAGCCAAATACACGAGATTGAGGGTTCCTCCTACGAGCAGTACTTC. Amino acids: CASSQIHEIEGSSYEQYF.

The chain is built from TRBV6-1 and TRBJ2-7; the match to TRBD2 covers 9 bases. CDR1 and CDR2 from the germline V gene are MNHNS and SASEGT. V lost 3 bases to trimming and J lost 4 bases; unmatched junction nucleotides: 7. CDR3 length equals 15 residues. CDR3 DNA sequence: TGTGCCAGCAGTGAGACGCGGGAGGGCGGATACGAGCAGTACTTC. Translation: CASSETREGGYEQYF.

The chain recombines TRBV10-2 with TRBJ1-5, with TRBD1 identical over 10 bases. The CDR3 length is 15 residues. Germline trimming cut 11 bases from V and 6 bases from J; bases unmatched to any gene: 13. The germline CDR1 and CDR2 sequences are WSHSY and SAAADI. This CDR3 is CAATGSRQGAQPQHF. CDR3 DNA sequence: TGCGCCGCGACCGGATCCAGACAGGGGGCTCAGCCCCAGCATTTT.

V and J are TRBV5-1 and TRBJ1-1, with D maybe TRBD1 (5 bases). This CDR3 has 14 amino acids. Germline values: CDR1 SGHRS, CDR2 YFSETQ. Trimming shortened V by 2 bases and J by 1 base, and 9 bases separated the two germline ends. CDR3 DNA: TGCGCCAGCAGCTTCAGGGCCGAGAACACTGAAGCTTTCTTT. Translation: CASSFRAENTEAFF.

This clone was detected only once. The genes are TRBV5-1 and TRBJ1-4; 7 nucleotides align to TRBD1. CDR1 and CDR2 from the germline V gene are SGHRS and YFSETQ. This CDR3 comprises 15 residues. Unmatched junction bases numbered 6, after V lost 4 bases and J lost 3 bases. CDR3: CASSLTGLPNEKLFF. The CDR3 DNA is TGCGCCAGCAGCCTGACAGGGTTGCCTAATGAAAAACTGTTTTTT.

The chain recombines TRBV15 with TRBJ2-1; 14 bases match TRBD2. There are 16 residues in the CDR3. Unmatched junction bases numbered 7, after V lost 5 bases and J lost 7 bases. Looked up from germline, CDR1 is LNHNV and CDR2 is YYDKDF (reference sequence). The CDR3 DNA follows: TGTGCCACCAGCTTGGGGACTAGCGGGAGATTGAATGAGCAGTTCTTC. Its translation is CATSLGTSGRLNEQFF.

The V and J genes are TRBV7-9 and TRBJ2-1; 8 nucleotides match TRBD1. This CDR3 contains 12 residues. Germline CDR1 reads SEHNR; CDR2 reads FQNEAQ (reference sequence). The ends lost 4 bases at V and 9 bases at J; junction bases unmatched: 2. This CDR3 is CASSSGGGEQFF. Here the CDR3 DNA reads TGTGCCAGCAGCTCAGGGGGCGGTGAGCAGTTCTTC. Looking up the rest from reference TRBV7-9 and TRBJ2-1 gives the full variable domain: DTGVSQNPRHKITKRGQNVTFRCDPISEHNRLYWYRQTLGQGPEFLTYFQNEAQLEKSRLLSDRFSAERPKGSFSTLEIQRTEQGDSAMYLCASSSGGGEQFFGPGTRLTVL.

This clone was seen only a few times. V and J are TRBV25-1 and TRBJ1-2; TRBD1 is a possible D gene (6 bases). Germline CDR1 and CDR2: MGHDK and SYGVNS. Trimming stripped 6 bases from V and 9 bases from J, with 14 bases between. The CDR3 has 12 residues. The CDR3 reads CASSPRGRSYTF. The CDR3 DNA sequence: TGTGCCAGCAGCCCCAGGGGAAGGAGCTACACCTTC.

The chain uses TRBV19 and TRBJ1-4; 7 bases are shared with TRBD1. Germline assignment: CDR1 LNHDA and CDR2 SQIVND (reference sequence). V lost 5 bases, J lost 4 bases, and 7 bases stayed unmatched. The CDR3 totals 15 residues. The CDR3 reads CASSETGTVNEKLFF. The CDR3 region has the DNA TGTGCCAGTAGTGAAACCGGGACAGTTAATGAAAAACTGTTTTTT.

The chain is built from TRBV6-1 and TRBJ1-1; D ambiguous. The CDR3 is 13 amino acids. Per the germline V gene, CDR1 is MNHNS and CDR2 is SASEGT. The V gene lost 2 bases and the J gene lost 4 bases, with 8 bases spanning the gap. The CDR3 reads CASSEPGGTEAFF. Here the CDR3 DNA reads TGTGCCAGCAGTGAACCGGGTGGCACTGAAGCTTTCTTT.

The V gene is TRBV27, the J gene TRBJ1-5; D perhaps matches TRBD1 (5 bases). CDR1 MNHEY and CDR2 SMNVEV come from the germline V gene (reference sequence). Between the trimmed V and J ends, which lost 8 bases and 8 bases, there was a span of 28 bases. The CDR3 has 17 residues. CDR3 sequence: CASGHYGRAGSFEPQHF. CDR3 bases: TGTGCCAGCGGCCACTACGGACGGGCAGGGTCATTTGAGCCCCAGCATTTT.